These 10 T cell receptor beta chains came from one sample sequenced in a study of blood T cell repertoires in COVID-19. The repertoire was sequenced with immunoSEQ multiplex PCR; TCRdb's copy has only in-frame clones and lacks some. Among about 120,000 clones listed, almost 90% were seen once. What was sequenced was peripheral blood. These receptors all stem from a woman aged 55-70 years with COVID-19, enrolled during active disease.

Comments on this clone: A junction boundary mismatches the germline segment, possibly from a read error. CDR3 sequence: CAISSSGGTYVQYF. CDR3 DNA: TGTGCCATCAGTTCTAGCGGGGGGACATACGTGCAGTACTTC. The gene calls are TRBV10-3 and TRBJ2-7; TRBD2 agrees at 11 bases. CDR3 length: 14 residues. The germline V gene has CDR1 ENHRY and CDR2 SYGVKD.

V gene TRBV9 combines with J gene TRBJ2-3; 12 bases agree with TRBD2. Germline values: CDR1 SGDLS, CDR2 YYNGEE. CDR3 length: 16 amino acids. V was clipped by 0 bases and J by 6 bases; unmatched bases: 5. The CDR3 DNA sequence: TGTGCCAGCAGCGTAGGGACTAGCGGGGACGATGATACGCAGTATTTT. Translated: CASSVGTSGDDDTQYF.

The rearrangement joins TRBV14 to TRBJ1-2, with D perhaps matching TRBD1 (5 bases). Deletions cut 3 bases from V and 7 bases from J, with 12 bases between. Per the germline V gene, CDR1 is SGHDN and CDR2 is FVKESK. CDR3 size: 13 residues. In nucleotides, the CDR3 is TGTGCCAGCAGCCAGAGGACAAGATCTGGCTACACCTTC. It encodes CASSQRTRSGYTF.

The chain carries TRBV6-1 and TRBJ1-5; D possibly corresponds to TRBD1 (6 bases). Germline CDR1 MNHNS, CDR2 SASEGT. The CDR3 runs to 19 residues. Trimming removed 0 bases from V and 2 bases from J, with 20 bases in between. CDR3 in amino acids: CASSEAKRTGLLGNQPQHF. The DNA for the CDR3 is TGTGCCAGCAGTGAAGCCAAACGTACAGGGCTTTTGGGCAATCAGCCCCAGCATTTT.

V gene TRBV18 combines with J gene TRBJ1-5; a weak D match, TRBD1 (5 bases). V lost 4 bases to trimming and J lost 5 bases, with 6 bases between them. Germline CDR1 reads KGHSH; CDR2 reads LQKENI. This CDR3 comprises 12 residues. The CDR3 reads CASSRGDQPQHF. The CDR3 bases are TGTGCCAGCTCACGGGGGGATCAGCCCCAGCATTTT.

The chain uses TRBV3-1 (or the pseudogene TRBV3-2) and TRBJ2-2; 8 nucleotides align to TRBD1. The trim removed 1 base at V and 5 bases at J, leaving 0 bases unmatched. CDR3 length: 14 amino acids. The germline V gene has CDR1 LGHDT and CDR2 YNNKEL (reference sequence). The CDR3 spells CASSQGTGTGELFF. The CDR3 region has the DNA TGTGCCAGCAGCCAAGGGACAGGGACCGGGGAGCTGTTTTTT.

This clone was picked up a small number of times. This chain uses TRBV19 with TRBJ1-5; TRBD1 is a possible D gene (5 bases). This CDR3 region has 17 residues. Germline CDR1 and CDR2: LNHDA and SQIVND (reference sequence). V dropped 3 bases and J dropped 2 bases, with 17 bases sitting between them. CDR3: CASSMATGARGNQPQHF. CDR3 sequence (DNA): TGTGCCAGTAGTATGGCAACAGGCGCCAGAGGCAATCAGCCCCAGCATTTT.

The rearrangement links TRBV5-6 to TRBJ1-4, with TRBD1 as a possible D gene (6 bases). Germline V gene sequence: CDR1 SGHDT, CDR2 YYEEEE. V lost 4 bases and J lost 4, with 17 bases in between. The CDR3 loop spans 16 amino acids. CDR3 bases: TGTGCCAGCAGCGGGGCGATGGGACACCGTAATGAAAAACTGTTTTTT. It yields the protein CASSGAMGHRNEKLFF.

CDR3 sequence (DNA): TGTGCCAGCAGCGTATTAGCGGGCAGCACAGATACGCAGTATTTT. Encoded protein: CASSVLAGSTDTQYF. V gene TRBV9 combines with J gene TRBJ2-3; 7 bases are a match to TRBD2. Germline trimming cut 1 base from V and 0 bases from J; bases unmatched to any gene: 2. CDR1 is SGDLS, CDR2 YYNGEE, per germline. The CDR3 consists of 15 residues.

The chain combines TRBV6-5 with TRBJ2-5, with a tentative D call TRBD2 (7 bases). CDR1 and CDR2 from the germline V gene are MNHEY and SVGAGI. The CDR3 extends over 15 amino acids. V dropped 7 bases and J dropped 2 bases, with 17 bases sitting between them. The chain's CDR3 is CASTRGGAIQETQYF. CDR3 nucleotides: TGTGCCAGCACGAGAGGGGGGGCGATTCAAGAGACCCAGTACTTC.